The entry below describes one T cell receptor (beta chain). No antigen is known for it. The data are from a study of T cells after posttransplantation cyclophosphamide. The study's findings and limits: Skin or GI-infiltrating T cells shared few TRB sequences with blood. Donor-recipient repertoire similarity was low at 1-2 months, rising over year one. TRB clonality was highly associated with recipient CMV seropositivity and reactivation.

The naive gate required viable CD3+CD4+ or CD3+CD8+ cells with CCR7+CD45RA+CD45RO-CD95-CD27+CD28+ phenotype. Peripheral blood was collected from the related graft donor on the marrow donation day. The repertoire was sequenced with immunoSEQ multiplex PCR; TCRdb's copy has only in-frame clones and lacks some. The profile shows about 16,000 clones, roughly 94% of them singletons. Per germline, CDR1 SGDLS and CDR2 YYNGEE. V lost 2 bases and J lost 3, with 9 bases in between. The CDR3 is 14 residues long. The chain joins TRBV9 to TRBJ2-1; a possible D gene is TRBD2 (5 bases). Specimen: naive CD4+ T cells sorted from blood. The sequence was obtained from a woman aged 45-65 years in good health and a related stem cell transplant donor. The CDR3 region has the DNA TGTGCCAGCAGCGTTTTCCGGGGCTACAATGAGCAGTTCTTC. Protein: CASSVFRGYNEQFF.